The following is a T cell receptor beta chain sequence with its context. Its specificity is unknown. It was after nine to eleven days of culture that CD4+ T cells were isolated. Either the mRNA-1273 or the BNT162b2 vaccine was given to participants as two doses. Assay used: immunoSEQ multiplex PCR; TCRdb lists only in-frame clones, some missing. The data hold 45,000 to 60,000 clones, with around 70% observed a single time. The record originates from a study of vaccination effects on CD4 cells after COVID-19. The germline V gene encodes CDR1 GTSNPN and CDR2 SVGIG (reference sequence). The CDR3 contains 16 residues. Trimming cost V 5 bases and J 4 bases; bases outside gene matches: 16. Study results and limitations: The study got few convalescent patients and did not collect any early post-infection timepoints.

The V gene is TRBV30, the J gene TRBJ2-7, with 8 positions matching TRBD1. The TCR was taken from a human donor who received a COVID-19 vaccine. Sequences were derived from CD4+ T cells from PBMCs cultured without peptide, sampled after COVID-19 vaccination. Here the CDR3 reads CAWPIPRYRGNYEQYF. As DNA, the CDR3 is TGTGCCTGGCCTATCCCCCGTTACAGGGGGAATTACGAGCAGTACTTC.